The 5 T cell receptor beta chains given below trace back to one sample, sequenced in a study of Ad26.COV2.S vaccination and SARS-CoV-2 variants. Some clones are missing from TCRdb's copy, which holds only in-frame ones; the method was immunoSEQ multiplex PCR. The repertoire consists of about 350,000 clones, with around 89% occurring once and the leading ten covering 5.5% to 7%. Described treatment: around 19 received Ad26.COV2.S at low or high dose, single or two shots; about 5 received placebo; per-sample allocation not given. Sample collection was performed on day 63 after the first vaccine or placebo injection. Specimen: peripheral blood, collected in a trial of Ad26.COV2.S vaccine versus placebo. Receptors were obtained from a person aged 18-60 years who received the Ad26.COV2.S COVID-19 vaccine or a placebo.

This rearrangement joins TRBV4-3 to TRBJ1-3, with D perhaps matching TRBD1 (5 bases). Germline V gene sequence: CDR1 LGHNA, CDR2 YSLEER. There are 15 residues in the CDR3. Trimming left V 0 bases short and J 0 bases short, with 6 bases between. CDR3 coding DNA: TGCGCCAGCAGCCAAGATAGGGGCTCTGGAAACACCATATATTTT. Amino acid sequence: CASSQDRGSGNTIYF.

J is TRBJ2-2 and V is TRBV14; TRBD1 agrees at 7 bases. Germline V CDR1 and CDR2: SGHDN, FVKESK. CDR3 length equals 15 residues. V was pared by 5 bases and J by 5 bases, with 8 bases of the junction left unmatched. The CDR3 nucleotides read TGTGCCAGCAGCATACAGGGGACCGGGACCGGGGAGCTGTTTTTT. Protein: CASSIQGTGTGELFF.

V gene TRBV27 combines with J gene TRBJ2-7; 9 nucleotides match TRBD1. The germline V gene encodes CDR1 MNHEY and CDR2 SMNVEV (reference sequence). The CDR3 is 16 amino acids. Trimming cost V 5 bases and J 0 bases; bases outside gene matches: 8. The CDR3 DNA sequence: TGTGCCAGCAGTCCCCTCGGGACAGGGAGCTCCTACGAGCAGTACTTC. Translating it yields CASSPLGTGSSYEQYF.

The table lists this clone with a few counts. V gene TRBV7-9 combines with J gene TRBJ1-5; D call uncertain. CDR1 and CDR2 (germline): SEHNR, FQNEAQ (reference sequence). CDR3 length equals 12 residues. V lost 4 bases and J 5 bases, leaving 6 bases between the germline ends. CDR3 amino acids: CASSYNDQPQHF. As DNA, the CDR3 is TGTGCCAGCAGCTACAACGATCAGCCCCAGCATTTT.

The chain links TRBV19 to TRBJ2-1, with D maybe TRBD2 (6 bases). Deletions cut 3 bases from V and 7 bases from J, with 16 bases between. This CDR3 has 15 amino acids. From germline, CDR1 is LNHDA and CDR2 SQIVND (reference sequence). This chain's CDR3 is CASSIGSGVLNEQFF. The CDR3 coding sequence is TGTGCCAGTAGTATCGGATCGGGGGTTCTGAATGAGCAGTTCTTC.